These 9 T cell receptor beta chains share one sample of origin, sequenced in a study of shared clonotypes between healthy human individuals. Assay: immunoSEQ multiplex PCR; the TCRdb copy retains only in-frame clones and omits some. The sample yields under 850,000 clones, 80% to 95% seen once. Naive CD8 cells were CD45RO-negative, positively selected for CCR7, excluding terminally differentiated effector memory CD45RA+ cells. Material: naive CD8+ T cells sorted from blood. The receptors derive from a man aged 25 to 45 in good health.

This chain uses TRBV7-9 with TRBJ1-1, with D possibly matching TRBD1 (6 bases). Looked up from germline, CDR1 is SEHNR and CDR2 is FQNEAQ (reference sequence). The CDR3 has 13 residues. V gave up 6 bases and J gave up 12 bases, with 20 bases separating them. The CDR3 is CASRNSGAVVTFF. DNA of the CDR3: TGTGCCAGCAGGAATTCAGGGGCCGTCGTCACTTTCTTT.

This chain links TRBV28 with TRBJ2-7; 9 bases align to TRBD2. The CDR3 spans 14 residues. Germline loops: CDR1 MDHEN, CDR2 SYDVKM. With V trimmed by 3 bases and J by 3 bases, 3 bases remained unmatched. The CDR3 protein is CASSLISGSYEQYF. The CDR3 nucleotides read TGTGCCAGCAGTTTGATTAGCGGGAGCTACGAGCAGTACTTC.

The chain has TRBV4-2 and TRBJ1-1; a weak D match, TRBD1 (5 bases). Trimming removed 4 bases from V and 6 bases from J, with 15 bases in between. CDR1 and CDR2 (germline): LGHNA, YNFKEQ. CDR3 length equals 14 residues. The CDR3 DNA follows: TGTGCCAGCAGCCGACTCGAGGAAGGGGCTGAAGCTTTCTTT. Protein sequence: CASSRLEEGAEAFF.

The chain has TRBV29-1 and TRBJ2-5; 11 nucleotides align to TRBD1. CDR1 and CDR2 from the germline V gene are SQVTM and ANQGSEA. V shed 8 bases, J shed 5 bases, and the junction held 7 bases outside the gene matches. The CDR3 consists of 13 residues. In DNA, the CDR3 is TGCAGCTTACCCGGGACAGGGGGGGAGACCCAGTACTTC. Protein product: CSLPGTGGETQYF.

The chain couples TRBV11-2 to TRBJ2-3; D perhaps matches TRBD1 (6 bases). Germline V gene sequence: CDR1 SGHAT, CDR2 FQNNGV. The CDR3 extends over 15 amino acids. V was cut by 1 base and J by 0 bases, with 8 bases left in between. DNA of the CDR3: TGTGCCAGCAGCTTAGTGGACAGAAGCACAGATACGCAGTATTTT. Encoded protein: CASSLVDRSTDTQYF.

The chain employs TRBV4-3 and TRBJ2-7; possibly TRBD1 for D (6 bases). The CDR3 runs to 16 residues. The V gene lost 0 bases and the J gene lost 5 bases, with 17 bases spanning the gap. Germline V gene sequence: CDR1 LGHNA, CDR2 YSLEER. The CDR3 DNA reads TGCGCCAGCAGCCAAGATTATCAGGGGTGGGTGGACGAGCAGTACTTC. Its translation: CASSQDYQGWVDEQYF.

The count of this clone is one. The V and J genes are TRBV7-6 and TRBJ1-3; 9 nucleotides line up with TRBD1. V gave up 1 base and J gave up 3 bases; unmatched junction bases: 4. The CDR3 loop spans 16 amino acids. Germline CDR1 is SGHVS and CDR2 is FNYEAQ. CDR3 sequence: CASSLGGTGLGNTIYF. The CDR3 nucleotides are TGTGCCAGCAGCTTAGGAGGGACAGGGCTTGGAAACACCATATATTTT.

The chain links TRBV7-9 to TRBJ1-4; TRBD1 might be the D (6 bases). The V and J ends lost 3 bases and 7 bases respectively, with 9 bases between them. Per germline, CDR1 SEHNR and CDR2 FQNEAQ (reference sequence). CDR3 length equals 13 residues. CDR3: CASSLGAREKLFF. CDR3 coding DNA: TGTGCCAGCAGCTTGGGGGCTCGTGAAAAACTGTTTTTT.

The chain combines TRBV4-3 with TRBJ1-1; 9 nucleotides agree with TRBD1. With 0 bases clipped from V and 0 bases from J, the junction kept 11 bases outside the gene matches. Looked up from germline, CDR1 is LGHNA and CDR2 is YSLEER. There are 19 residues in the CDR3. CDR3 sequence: CASSQDSLGTGRLNTEAFF. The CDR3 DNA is TGCGCCAGCAGCCAAGACAGCTTAGGGACAGGGAGATTGAACACTGAAGCTTTCTTT.